This T cell receptor beta chain appears in the sequencing data of a study of control samples from healthy donors and cancer patients. V was trimmed by 3 bases and J by 3 bases, leaving 8 bases between them. The CDR3 runs 13 residues. Germline V gene sequence: CDR1 MNHEY, CDR2 SMNVEV (reference sequence). Some clones are missing from TCRdb's copy, which holds only in-frame ones; the method was immunoSEQ multiplex PCR. The sample has approximately 84,000 clones, 90% to 95% seen once. The sequence was collected from a young man in good health. The source material was blood. This chain joins TRBV27 and TRBJ2-5; tentatively, D is TRBD2 (6 bases). CDR3 in DNA: TGTGCCAGCAGTTTCGCGGGAAAAGAGACCCAGTACTTC. Translated: CASSFAGKETQYF.